The 4 T cell receptor beta chains below come from one sample, sequenced in a study of CD8+ T cells in alopecia areata. RNA was extracted and reverse transcribed into cDNA as the sequencing template. This table comes from immunoSEQ multiplex PCR, and its TCRdb copy is limited to in-frame clones, with some not included. The sample holds around 150,000 clones; less than 65% are singletons and the top ten take less than 40%. The sequenced material came from CD8+ T cells sorted from blood. The receptors shown here come from a human donor in good health.

V usage is TRBV28 and J usage is TRBJ2-1; D possibly corresponds to TRBD2 (5 bases). Trimming pared 4 bases from V and 10 bases from J, leaving 11 bases between. Germline CDR1 and CDR2: MDHEN and SYDVKM. The CDR3 runs 12 residues. The CDR3 region has the DNA TGTGCCAGCAGTTCATCTAGCCCGGAGCAGTTCTTC. Its translation: CASSSSSPEQFF.

Only one count was recorded for this clone. V gene TRBV27 combines with J gene TRBJ2-1, with D unresolved. The length of the CDR3 is 13 residues. Trimming took 2 bases from V and 8 from J, leaving 10 bases between them. The germline gives CDR1 MNHEY, CDR2 SMNVEV (reference sequence). The CDR3 here is CASSLGLVYEQFF. CDR3 DNA: TGTGCCAGCAGTTTAGGGCTAGTATATGAGCAGTTCTTC.

J is TRBJ2-7 and V is TRBV4-1; D gene ambiguous. Germline V gives CDR1 MGHRA, CDR2 YSYEKL. V lost 0 bases and J lost 0, with 9 bases in between. The CDR3 runs to 15 residues. CDR3 sequence: CASSQERLSSYEQYF. CDR3 DNA sequence: TGCGCCAGCAGCCAAGAACGACTGAGCTCCTACGAGCAGTACTTC.

This clone showed up just once. The V call is TRBV6-1, the J call TRBJ2-5; D remains ambiguous. This CDR3 has 12 amino acids. Trimming left V 7 bases short and J 5 bases short, with 11 bases between. Germline V CDR1 and CDR2: MNHNS, SASEGT. CDR3 loop: CASIVNVETQYF. In nucleotides, the CDR3 is TGTGCCAGCATCGTTAATGTGGAGACCCAGTACTTC.